The rows below give T cell receptor beta chains drawn from one sample of a study of cytotoxic CD8 clonotypes in ibrutinib-treated CLL. Clones were read by immunoSEQ multiplex PCR, and TCRdb kept only the in-frame ones, dropping some. The sample carries more than 150,000 clones, about 72% recorded once. Sequenced material: PBMCs, taken after 24 months of ibrutinib treatment. The receptors were gathered from a human donor with chronic lymphocytic leukemia. Each CDR3 is given with its conserved first and last residue. Fields, in order: D gene, J gene, V gene, clone size, CDR3 DNA, CDR3 protein. D genes are given only for firm matches. Clone size is shown for a subset of rows, as once, few, many or a class of expanded clone.

>TRBD2|TRBJ2-7|TRBV7-6|NA
TGTGCCAGCAGCCAGAGGTGGACTAGCGGGCCTGAGCAGTACTTC
CASSQRWTSGPEQYF
>TRBD2|TRBJ2-1|TRBV5-1|NA
TGCGCCAGCAGCTTGAGTGGGACTAGCGGGTACAATGAGCAGTTCTTC
CASSLSGTSGYNEQFF
>NA|TRBJ2-7|TRBV5-1|NA
TGCGCCAGCAACCGGTGGACAATAAGCTCCTACGAGCAGTACTTC
CASNRWTISSYEQYF
>NA|TRBJ2-7|TRBV7-8|few
TGTGCCAGCAGCTCGTTCCGGGGTAAAGAATACGAGCAGTACTTC
CASSSFRGKEYEQYF
>TRBD1|TRBJ2-7|TRBV6-5|NA
TGTGCCAGCAGACGGGGACAGGGCTACGAGCAGTACTTC
CASRRGQGYEQYF
>NA|TRBJ2-3|TRBV5-1|few
TGCGCCAGCAGCTCGTTACAACCTAATACGCAGTATTTT
CASSSLQPNTQYF
>NA|TRBJ2-3|TRBV21-1|NA
TGTGCCAGCCGGAGCGGCCCGCAGTATTTT
CASRSGPQYF
>TRBD1|TRBJ1-2|TRBV5-4|once
TGTGCCAGCAGCTTCAAGTACGGACAGGGTGACTATGGCTACACCTTC
CASSFKYGQGDYGYTF
>NA|TRBJ2-7|TRBV15|NA
TGTGCCACCAGGGACAACGGGGGTGGATTTAACTACGAGCAGTACTTC
CATRDNGGGFNYEQYF
>TRBD1|TRBJ1-1|TRBV5-1|few
TGCGCCAGCAGCAAAGGACAGGGGAGCACTGAAGCTTTCTTT
CASSKGQGSTEAFF
>TRBD2|TRBJ2-7|TRBV10-3|NA
TGTGCCATCAGTGAGTCGGAACTAGCGGGAGCCTACGAGCAGTACTTC
CAISESELAGAYEQYF
>TRBD1|TRBJ1-1|TRBV5-1|NA
TGCGCCAGCAGCTTGGCCGGGGGGACAGAGACTGAAGCTTTCTTT
CASSLAGGTETEAFF
>NA|TRBJ1-3|TRBV27|NA
NA
CASSTSTGIDTIYF
>NA|TRBJ2-1|TRBV9|NA
TGTGCCAGCAGCGTAGAGGATGCCCAGCAGTTCTTC
CASSVEDAQQFF
>NA|TRBJ2-4|TRBV14|NA
TGTGCCAGCAGCCAAGATCTAGGGGTTCTCAAAAACATTCAGTACTTC
CASSQDLGVLKNIQYF
>NA|TRBJ2-3|TRBV7-9|NA
TGTGCCAGCAGCGCATCCCTCTCTACCGCCACAGATACGCAGTATTTT
CASSASLSTATDTQYF
>NA|TRBJ1-2|TRBV4-2|NA
TGTGCCAGCAGCCAAGATGTAAGTGGTAGGAGAGTGCCTAACTATGGCTACACCTTC
CASSQDVSGRRVPNYGYTF
>TRBD2|TRBJ2-7|TRBV6-5|once
TGTGCCAGCAAGACTAGCGGGAACGAGCAGTACTTC
CASKTSGNEQYF
>TRBD1|TRBJ1-1|TRBV30|NA
TGTGCCTCTACAGGGGCCACTGAAGCTTTCTTT
CASTGATEAFF
>TRBD1|TRBJ1-2|TRBV19|NA
TGTGCCAGTAGTGTCCGGGACAGGTCAGAAGGCTACACCTTC
CASSVRDRSEGYTF
>NA|TRBJ2-7|TRBV7-2|NA
TGTGCCAGCAGCTTATCCCAGATGGCCGCCTACGAGCAGTACTTC
CASSLSQMAAYEQYF
>NA|TRBJ2-1|TRBV10-2|NA
TGCGCCAGCAGTGTCGGGTACAATGAGCAGTTCTTC
CASSVGYNEQFF
>NA|TRBJ2-1|TRBV5-1|NA
TGCGCCAGCAGGCTAGCTACCGGCAATGAGCAGTTCTTC
CASRLATGNEQFF
>TRBD2|TRBJ2-5|TRBV9|NA
TGTGCCAGCAGCCCCGGGACTAAACAAGAGACCCAGTACTTC
CASSPGTKQETQYF
>NA|TRBJ2-5|TRBV7-2|few
TGTGCCAGCAGCCCCACGCTCGAGACCCAGTACTTC
CASSPTLETQYF
>NA|TRBJ1-1|TRBV30|once
TGTGCCTGGAGCATAATAACTGAAGCTTTCTTT
CAWSIITEAFF
>TRBD2|TRBJ2-1|TRBV7-3|NA
TGTGCCAGCAGCTTAGAGTCTAGCGGGAGTAATGAGCAGTTCTTC
CASSLESSGSNEQFF
>NA|TRBJ1-1|TRBV18|once
TGTGCCAGCTCACCACTATCACTGACCACCAACACTGAAGCTTTCTTT
CASSPLSLTTNTEAFF
>NA|TRBJ1-4|TRBV19|few
TGTGCCAGTGACCAGGGAGGTGAAAAACTGTTTTTT
CASDQGGEKLFF
>TRBD2|TRBJ2-7|TRBV5-5|once
TGTGCCAGCAGCAGTGGGGACTACTCCTACGAGCAGTACTTC
CASSSGDYSYEQYF
>NA|TRBJ2-4|TRBV7-2|few
TGTGCCAGCAGCTTTGAGTCTTGGGGGGAAAACATTCAGTACTTC
CASSFESWGENIQYF
>NA|TRBJ1-5|TRBV27|few
TGTGCCAGTGGGGAGCCCCAGCATTTT
CASGEPQHF
>NA|TRBJ2-5|TRBV2|NA
TGTGCCAGCAGTTGGCAAGAGACCCAGTACTTC
CASSWQETQYF
>NA|TRBJ1-1|TRBV7-2|NA
TGTGCCAGCAGCTCCCGACAGGCAAACACTGAAGCTTTCTTT
CASSSRQANTEAFF
>NA|TRBJ2-7|TRBV27|NA
TGTGCCAGCAGTCCGAGAGAACCCTACGAGCAGTACTTC
CASSPREPYEQYF
>TRBD2|TRBJ2-7|TRBV6-1|few
TGTGCCAGCACCGCCTCGGGGCGGGGGGTCTACGAGCAGTACTTC
CASTASGRGVYEQYF
>TRBD1|TRBJ1-2|TRBV5-1|NA
TGCGCCAGCAGCATTGATAGGGGGCTTGTCTATGGCTACACCTTC
CASSIDRGLVYGYTF